Listed below are T cell receptor beta chains from one sample, sequenced in a study of CD8 T cells in ankylosing spondylitis. Using its own MiXCR run on the 5' RACE reads, TCRdb lists one record per CDR3 protein. Counted here are over 150,000 distinct CDR3 sequences, around 13% occurring once; the ten biggest clones make up approximately 15%. Specimen: blood, either unsorted or a sorted T cell fraction (not recorded which). The receptors originated from a male donor with ankylosing spondylitis or in good health (not recorded which). CDR3s include the opening cysteine and the closing phenylalanine or tryptophan. The order of the fields is D gene, CDR3 length, V gene, CDR3 protein. D genes are given only for firm matches.

TRBD2 17 TRBV2 CASVTSGKRGGQETQYF
- 15 TRBV7-9 CASSPGRDGFSPLHF
TRBD1 13 TRBV29-1 CSAGTGGPYEQFF
TRBD1 15 TRBV4-1 CASSQTGQGSYEQYF
- 14 TRBV7-9 CASQKGGTLNTQYF
TRBD1 17 TRBV9 CASSVGGQAFSYNEQFF
- 15 TRBV7-6 CASSPTSGGSNTQYF
- 13 TRBV20-1 CSARGGRDYEQYF
- 13 TRBV5-1 CASGWTENTEAFF
TRBD1 15 TRBV6-5 CASSYARDRAYEQYF
- 15 TRBV6-5 CASSSRVGEPSEQYF
TRBD1 15 TRBV20-1 CSARNVGQGDTEAFF
- 15 TRBV6-4 CASSPEGGSGYGYTF
- 14 TRBV6-5 CASSYGMGADEQYF
- 16 TRBV6-5 CASSSLHREIKDEQFF